This T cell receptor (beta chain) was observed in a study of blood T cell repertoires in COVID-19. Original analysis: Nucleated cell number was recorded as an estimate derived from reference gene primer amplification. Repertoires were generated with immunoSEQ multiplex PCR, while TCRdb's copy carries only in-frame clones and drops some. V and J calls plus clone size are reproduced from that table; the DNA served to infer D and trimming. Of about 53,000 clones listed, more than 80% are singletons. The germline V and J ends were trimmed by 3 bases and 2 bases, with 11 bases remaining between them. Germline V gene sequence: CDR1 KGHDR, CDR2 SFDVKD. The length of the CDR3 is 15 residues.

Sequences were obtained from peripheral blood. This TCR came from a man at least 80 years old with acute or convalescent COVID-19. The chain employs TRBV24-1 and TRBJ2-3, with TRBD2 as a possible D gene (5 bases). The DNA of the CDR3 is TGTGCCACCAGTGATACAGCTAGCACCACAGATACGCAGTATTTT. Translating it yields CATSDTASTTDTQYF.